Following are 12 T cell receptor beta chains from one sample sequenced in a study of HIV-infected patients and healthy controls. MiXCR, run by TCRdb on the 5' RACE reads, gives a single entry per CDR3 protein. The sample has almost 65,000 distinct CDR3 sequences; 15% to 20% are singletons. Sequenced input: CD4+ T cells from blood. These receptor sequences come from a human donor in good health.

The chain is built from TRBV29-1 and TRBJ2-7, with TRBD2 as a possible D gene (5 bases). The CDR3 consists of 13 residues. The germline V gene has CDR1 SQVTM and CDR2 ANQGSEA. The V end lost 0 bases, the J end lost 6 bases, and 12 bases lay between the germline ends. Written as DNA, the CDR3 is TGCAGCGTTGAAGATGGTGGGAGAAGCGAGCAGTACTTC. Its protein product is CSVEDGGRSEQYF.

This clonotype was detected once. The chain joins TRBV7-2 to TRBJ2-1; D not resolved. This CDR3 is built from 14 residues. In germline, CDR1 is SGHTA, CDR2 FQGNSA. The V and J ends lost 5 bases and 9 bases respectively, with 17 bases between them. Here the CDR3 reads CASSRAGLETEQFF. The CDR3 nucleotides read TGTGCCAGCAGCCGGGCCGGTCTTGAGACTGAGCAGTTCTTC.

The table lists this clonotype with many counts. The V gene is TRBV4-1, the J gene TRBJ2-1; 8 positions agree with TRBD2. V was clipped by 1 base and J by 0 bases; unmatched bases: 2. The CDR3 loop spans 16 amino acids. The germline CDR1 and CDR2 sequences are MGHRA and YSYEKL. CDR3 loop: CASSQAGRASYNEQFF. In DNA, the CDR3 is TGCGCCAGCAGCCAAGCCGGGAGGGCCTCCTACAATGAGCAGTTCTTC.

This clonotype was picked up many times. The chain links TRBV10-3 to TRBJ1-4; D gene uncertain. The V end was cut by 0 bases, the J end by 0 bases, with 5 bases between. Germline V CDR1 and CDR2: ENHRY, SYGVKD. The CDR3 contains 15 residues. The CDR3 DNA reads TGTGCCATCAGTGAGTCAACAGCAACTAATGAAAAACTGTTTTTT. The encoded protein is CAISESTATNEKLFF.

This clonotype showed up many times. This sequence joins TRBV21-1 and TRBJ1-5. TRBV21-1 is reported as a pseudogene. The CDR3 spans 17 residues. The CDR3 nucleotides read TGTGCCAGCAGCAAAGGGTTCCAGGCCAGGAAGACTCAGCCCCAGCATTTT. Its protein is CASSKGFQARKTQPQHF.

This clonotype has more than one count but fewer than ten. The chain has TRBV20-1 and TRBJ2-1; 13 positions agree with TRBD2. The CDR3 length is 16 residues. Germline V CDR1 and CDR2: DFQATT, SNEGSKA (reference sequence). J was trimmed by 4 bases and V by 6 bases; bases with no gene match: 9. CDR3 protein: CSAYSGTSGMYNEQFF. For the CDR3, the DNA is TGCAGTGCCTATTCCGGGACTAGCGGGATGTACAATGAGCAGTTCTTC.

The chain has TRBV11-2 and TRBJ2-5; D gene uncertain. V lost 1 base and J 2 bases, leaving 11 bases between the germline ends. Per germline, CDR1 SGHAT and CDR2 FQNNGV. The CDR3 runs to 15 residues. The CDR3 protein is CASSLATGPQETQYF. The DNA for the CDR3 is TGTGCCAGCAGCTTAGCGACCGGGCCGCAAGAGACCCAGTACTTC.

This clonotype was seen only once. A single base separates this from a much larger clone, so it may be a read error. DNA for the CDR3: TGTGCCAGCAGAATGGACACTGAAGCTTTCTTT. It yields the protein CASRMDTEAFF. The V gene is TRBV12-3 or TRBV12-4, the J gene TRBJ1-1, with D unclear. Trimming took off 6 bases at V and 3 bases at J, with 5 bases between the two ends. The CDR3 length is 11 residues.

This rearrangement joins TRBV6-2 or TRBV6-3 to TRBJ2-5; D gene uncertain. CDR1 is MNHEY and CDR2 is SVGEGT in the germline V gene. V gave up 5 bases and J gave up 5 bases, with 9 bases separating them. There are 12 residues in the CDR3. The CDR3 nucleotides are TGTGCCAGCAGTCCAAGCGACGAGACCCAGTACTTC. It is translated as CASSPSDETQYF.

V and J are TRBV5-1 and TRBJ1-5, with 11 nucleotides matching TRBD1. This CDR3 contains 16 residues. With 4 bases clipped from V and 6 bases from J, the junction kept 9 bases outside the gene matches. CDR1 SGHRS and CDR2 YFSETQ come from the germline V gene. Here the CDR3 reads CASSPLGQGAGQPQHF. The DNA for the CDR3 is TGCGCCAGCAGCCCCCTCGGACAGGGGGCAGGTCAGCCCCAGCATTTT.

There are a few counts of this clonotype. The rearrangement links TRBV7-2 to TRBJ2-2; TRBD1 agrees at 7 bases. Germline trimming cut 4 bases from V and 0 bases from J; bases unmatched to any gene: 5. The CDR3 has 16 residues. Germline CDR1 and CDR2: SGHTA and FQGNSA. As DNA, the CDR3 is TGTGCCAGCAGCTCGCGGACAGGCCCGAACACCGGGGAGCTGTTTTTT. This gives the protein CASSSRTGPNTGELFF.

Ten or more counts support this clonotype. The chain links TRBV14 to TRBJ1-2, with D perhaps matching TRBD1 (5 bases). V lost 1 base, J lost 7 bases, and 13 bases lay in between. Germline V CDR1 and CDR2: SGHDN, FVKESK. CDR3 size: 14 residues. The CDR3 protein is CASSQVSGGSGYTF. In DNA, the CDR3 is TGTGCCAGCAGCCAAGTGAGCGGGGGGTCTGGCTACACCTTC.